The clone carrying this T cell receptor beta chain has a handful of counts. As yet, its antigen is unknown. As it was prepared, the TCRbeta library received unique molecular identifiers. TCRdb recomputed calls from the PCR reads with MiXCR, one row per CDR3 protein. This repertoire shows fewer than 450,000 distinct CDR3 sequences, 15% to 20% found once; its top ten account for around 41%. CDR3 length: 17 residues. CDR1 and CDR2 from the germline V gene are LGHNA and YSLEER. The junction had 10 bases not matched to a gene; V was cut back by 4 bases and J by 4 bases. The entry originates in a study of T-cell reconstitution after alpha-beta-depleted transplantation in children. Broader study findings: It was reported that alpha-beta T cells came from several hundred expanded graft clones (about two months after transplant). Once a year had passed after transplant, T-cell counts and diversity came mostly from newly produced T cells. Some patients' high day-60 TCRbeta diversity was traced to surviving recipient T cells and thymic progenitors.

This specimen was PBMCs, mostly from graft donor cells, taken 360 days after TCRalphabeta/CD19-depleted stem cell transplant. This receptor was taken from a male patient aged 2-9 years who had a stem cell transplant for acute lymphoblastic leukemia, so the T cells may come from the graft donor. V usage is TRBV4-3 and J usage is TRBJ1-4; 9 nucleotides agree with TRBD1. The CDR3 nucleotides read TGCGCCAGCAGCCCCCTGTCGACAGGGGGATATAATGAAAAACTGTTTTTT. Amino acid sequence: CASSPLSTGGYNEKLFF.